A selection of T cell receptor beta chains follows, all from one sample in a study of radiotherapy plus CTLA-4 blockade in lung cancer. This table comes from immunoSEQ multiplex PCR, and its TCRdb copy is limited to in-frame clones, with some not included. The sample comprises about 59,000 clones, about 70% of which are singletons, and approximately 8.3% rests with the top ten. This specimen was peripheral blood, taken from a patient treated with radiotherapy plus ipilimumab. These receptor sequences come from a human donor with non-small cell lung cancer whose response to radiotherapy plus ipilimumab could not be evaluated. CDR3s include the opening cysteine and the closing phenylalanine or tryptophan. The D gene is left open where the match is weak. Clone size appears in some rows only: once, few, many, or a class for an expanded clone.

j_gene: TRBJ2-2
d_gene: TRBD1
abundance: few
v_gene: TRBV30
CDR3nt: TGTGCCTGGGGTGGACAGGCCAACACCGGGGAGCTGTTTTTT
CDR3aa: CAWGGQANTGELFF

j_gene: TRBJ1-3
d_gene: NA
abundance: NA
v_gene: TRBV18
CDR3nt: TGTGCCAGCTCACCCCAGGGTGCAGCCTCTGGAAACACCATATATTTT
CDR3aa: CASSPQGAASGNTIYF

j_gene: TRBJ2-7
d_gene: TRBD1
abundance: NA
v_gene: TRBV28
CDR3nt: TGTGCCAGCAGTGCCCCACAGGGGCTTGGGTACGAGCAGTACTTC
CDR3aa: CASSAPQGLGYEQYF

j_gene: TRBJ2-2
d_gene: NA
abundance: NA
v_gene: TRBV7-9
CDR3nt: TGTGCCAGCAGCCCCCTAGCGCCCGCCGGGGAGCTGTTTTTT
CDR3aa: CASSPLAPAGELFF

j_gene: TRBJ1-2
d_gene: TRBD1
abundance: NA
v_gene: TRBV7-9
CDR3nt: TGTGCCAGCAGCTTCTCGACAGGGAAGGGCGGCTACACCTTC
CDR3aa: CASSFSTGKGGYTF

j_gene: TRBJ1-2
d_gene: TRBD1
abundance: few
v_gene: TRBV10-3
CDR3nt: TGTGCCATCAGGACAGGGGTGTCCTTGAGTGATAGCTATGGCTACACCTTC
CDR3aa: CAIRTGVSLSDSYGYTF

j_gene: TRBJ2-1
d_gene: NA
abundance: NA
v_gene: TRBV5-1
CDR3nt: TGCGCCAGCAGCTTGGTGGTGGGAGCGTCAATCAATGAGCAGTTCTTC
CDR3aa: CASSLVVGASINEQFF

j_gene: TRBJ2-7
d_gene: NA
abundance: NA
v_gene: TRBV4-1
CDR3nt: TGCGCCAGCAGCCAAGGTAACACAGTGTCGACAGGACTCTCCTACGAGCAGTACTTC
CDR3aa: CASSQGNTVSTGLSYEQYF

j_gene: TRBJ2-1
d_gene: NA
abundance: NA
v_gene: TRBV5-1
CDR3nt: TGCGCCAGCAGCTTGGAAGGCGGCCCAACGTACAATGAGCAGTTCTTC
CDR3aa: CASSLEGGPTYNEQFF

j_gene: TRBJ1-6
d_gene: TRBD1
abundance: NA
v_gene: TRBV5-1
CDR3nt: TGCGCCAGCAGCTTGGCCCAATGGGGGGGACAGGGTAATTCACCCCTCCACTTT
CDR3aa: CASSLAQWGGQGNSPLHF

j_gene: TRBJ1-1
d_gene: TRBD1
abundance: NA
v_gene: TRBV7-3
CDR3nt: TGTGCCAGCAGTTATGACCTAGGACAGGGTACTGAAGCTTTCTTT
CDR3aa: CASSYDLGQGTEAFF

j_gene: TRBJ1-5
d_gene: TRBD1
abundance: few
v_gene: TRBV27
CDR3nt: TGTGCCAGCAGAACACAGGGGTACGCTGCGGGCAATCAGCCCCAGCATTTT
CDR3aa: CASRTQGYAAGNQPQHF

j_gene: TRBJ1-2
d_gene: TRBD1
abundance: once
v_gene: TRBV5-4
CDR3nt: TGTGCCAGCAGCTTAATGGACAGGCCTAACTATGGCTACACCTTC
CDR3aa: CASSLMDRPNYGYTF

j_gene: TRBJ2-2
d_gene: TRBD2
abundance: NA
v_gene: TRBV5-4
CDR3nt: TGTGCCAGCAGCTTGGGGCCTAGCGGGGGCGGGGAGCTGTTTTTT
CDR3aa: CASSLGPSGGGELFF

j_gene: TRBJ1-5
d_gene: TRBD1
abundance: NA
v_gene: TRBV7-7
CDR3nt: TGTGCCAGCAGCTTAGGCTTAAGGGACAGGACCTTTAGTAATCAGCCCCAGCATTTT
CDR3aa: CASSLGLRDRTFSNQPQHF

j_gene: TRBJ2-7
d_gene: NA
abundance: NA
v_gene: TRBV7-6
CDR3nt: TGTGCCAGCGGGTACAGGGACGAGCAGTACTTC
CDR3aa: CASGYRDEQYF

j_gene: TRBJ2-1
d_gene: TRBD1
abundance: NA
v_gene: TRBV5-1
CDR3nt: TGCGCCAGCAGCCTTACTCCTCCGGGACAGGGGGTCCTCAATGAGCAGTTCTTC
CDR3aa: CASSLTPPGQGVLNEQFF

j_gene: TRBJ1-5
d_gene: NA
abundance: once
v_gene: TRBV9
CDR3nt: TGTGCCAGCAGCGTAGCTGGCAGGGAATGGCAGCCCCAGCATTTT
CDR3aa: CASSVAGREWQPQHF

j_gene: TRBJ2-2
d_gene: TRBD2
abundance: many
v_gene: TRBV19
CDR3nt: TGTGCCAGTAGTATCTCGGGACTAGCGGCCGGGGAGCTGTTTTTT
CDR3aa: CASSISGLAAGELFF

j_gene: TRBJ1-2
d_gene: TRBD1
abundance: NA
v_gene: TRBV7-9
CDR3nt: TGTGCCAGCAGCTCCGGGACAGGGCGCCCTGGCTACACCTTC
CDR3aa: CASSSGTGRPGYTF

j_gene: TRBJ2-7
d_gene: TRBD2
abundance: NA
v_gene: TRBV5-1
CDR3nt: TGCGCCAGCAGCCCGGTCCGGGAGGGGTACGAGCAGTACTTC
CDR3aa: CASSPVREGYEQYF

j_gene: TRBJ2-7
d_gene: TRBD2
abundance: NA
v_gene: TRBV9
CDR3nt: TGTGCCAGCAGCGCCGATTCTAGACTAGCGGGAGAGCTCGAGCAGTACTTC
CDR3aa: CASSADSRLAGELEQYF

j_gene: TRBJ2-7
d_gene: TRBD2
abundance: NA
v_gene: TRBV27
CDR3nt: TGTGCCAGCACCCGCCCCCGCTTGGTAGCGGGAGGGCACGAGCAGTACTTC
CDR3aa: CASTRPRLVAGGHEQYF

j_gene: TRBJ2-1
d_gene: TRBD2
abundance: NA
v_gene: TRBV7-8
CDR3nt: TGTGCCAGCAGCCAGACTAGCGGGGGGGCTCGTGAGCAGTTCTTC
CDR3aa: CASSQTSGGAREQFF

j_gene: TRBJ1-1
d_gene: NA
abundance: NA
v_gene: TRBV5-1
CDR3nt: TGCGCCAGCAGCGCAAGGTCCGGGGAGGCTGAAGCTTTCTTT
CDR3aa: CASSARSGEAEAFF

j_gene: TRBJ1-2
d_gene: TRBD1
abundance: NA
v_gene: TRBV28
CDR3nt: TGTGCCAGCAGTTCAATATTCCCTGACAGGGCGCCGCTGGGCCTCTATGGCTACACCTTC
CDR3aa: CASSSIFPDRAPLGLYGYTF

j_gene: TRBJ2-7
d_gene: NA
abundance: many
v_gene: TRBV28
CDR3nt: TGTGCCAGCACCACTTACTCCTACGAGCAGTACTTC
CDR3aa: CASTTYSYEQYF

j_gene: TRBJ2-1
d_gene: TRBD2
abundance: once
v_gene: TRBV6-5
CDR3nt: TGTGCCAGCGCCGGGGGGAAGGGAGAGCAGTTCTTC
CDR3aa: CASAGGKGEQFF

j_gene: TRBJ2-7
d_gene: NA
abundance: NA
v_gene: TRBV9
CDR3nt: TGTGCCAGCAGCGTATTGCGAACGTTGGAGCAGTACTTC
CDR3aa: CASSVLRTLEQYF

j_gene: TRBJ2-2
d_gene: NA
abundance: NA
v_gene: TRBV28
CDR3nt: TGTGCCAGCAGTTCACCGGGGGGCCCGAACACCGGGGAGCTGTTTTTT
CDR3aa: CASSSPGGPNTGELFF

j_gene: TRBJ1-2
d_gene: NA
abundance: NA
v_gene: TRBV6-1
CDR3nt: TGTGCCAGCAGTGTATCCCAGGGGTTCGGTGGCTACACCTTC
CDR3aa: CASSVSQGFGGYTF

j_gene: TRBJ1-1
d_gene: NA
abundance: few
v_gene: TRBV4-1
CDR3nt: TGCGCCAGCAGCCAAGATATACAAGTGAACACTGAAGCTTTCTTT
CDR3aa: CASSQDIQVNTEAFF

j_gene: TRBJ2-5
d_gene: TRBD1
abundance: NA
v_gene: TRBV5-4
CDR3nt: TGTGCCAGCAGCAGGGACAGGGGCTTTGGGGAGACCCAGTACTTC
CDR3aa: CASSRDRGFGETQYF

j_gene: TRBJ2-1
d_gene: NA
abundance: once
v_gene: TRBV4-1
CDR3nt: TGCGCCAGCAGCCAGGACTTCTACAATGAGCAGTTCTTC
CDR3aa: CASSQDFYNEQFF

j_gene: TRBJ2-6
d_gene: TRBD2
abundance: NA
v_gene: TRBV19
CDR3nt: TGTGCCAGTAGGGAACTAGCGTCTGGGGCCAACGTCCTGACTTTC
CDR3aa: CASRELASGANVLTF

j_gene: TRBJ1-5
d_gene: TRBD1
abundance: NA
v_gene: TRBV29-1
CDR3nt: TGCAGCGTAGTTACAGGGGGCGCGGACGTCGGTCAGCCCCAGCATTTT
CDR3aa: CSVVTGGADVGQPQHF

j_gene: TRBJ1-2
d_gene: TRBD1
abundance: NA
v_gene: TRBV7-3
CDR3nt: TGTGCCAGCAGCTTAGGGACAGGGAACTATGGCTACACCTTC
CDR3aa: CASSLGTGNYGYTF

j_gene: TRBJ2-5
d_gene: TRBD2
abundance: NA
v_gene: TRBV4-1
CDR3nt: TGCGCCAGCAGCCCAGTGGCAGTAGCGGGAGCGAGGGAGACCCAGTACTTC
CDR3aa: CASSPVAVAGARETQYF

j_gene: TRBJ2-3
d_gene: NA
abundance: NA
v_gene: TRBV4-3
CDR3nt: TGCGCCAGCAGCCAAGAGCGGGCCGACACAGATACGCAGTATTTT
CDR3aa: CASSQERADTDTQYF

j_gene: TRBJ2-4
d_gene: NA
abundance: NA
v_gene: TRBV19
CDR3nt: TGTGCCAGTCGTGCAGGGTCCACGGAGTACTTC
CDR3aa: CASRAGSTEYF

j_gene: TRBJ1-2
d_gene: TRBD1
abundance: NA
v_gene: TRBV5-1
CDR3nt: TGCGCCAGCAGCTGGGACAGGGTGGACTATGGCTACACCTTC
CDR3aa: CASSWDRVDYGYTF

j_gene: TRBJ1-1
d_gene: TRBD1
abundance: few
v_gene: TRBV7-9
CDR3nt: TGTGCCAGCGGTAATGACAGGGACACTGAAGCTTTCTTT
CDR3aa: CASGNDRDTEAFF

j_gene: TRBJ2-1
d_gene: TRBD1
abundance: NA
v_gene: TRBV5-1
CDR3nt: TGCGCCAGCAGCCCCCGGGACAGGGGGCAGGGTGAGCAGTTCTTC
CDR3aa: CASSPRDRGQGEQFF

j_gene: TRBJ2-3
d_gene: TRBD2
abundance: NA
v_gene: TRBV4-2
CDR3nt: TGTGCCAGCAGCCACGTTGCCAGGCTGGAGACTAGCGGGAGTGTGCGGACAGATACGCAGTATTTT
CDR3aa: CASSHVARLETSGSVRTDTQYF

j_gene: TRBJ1-2
d_gene: TRBD1
abundance: NA
v_gene: TRBV27
CDR3nt: TGTGCCAGCACCCCTCGCGTCCCCGGACAGGGTCTCGGTGGCTACACCTTC
CDR3aa: CASTPRVPGQGLGGYTF

j_gene: TRBJ2-5
d_gene: NA
abundance: NA
v_gene: TRBV27
CDR3nt: TGTGCCAGCAGTTTGTCGGGTGGGGGGGAGACCCAGTACTTC
CDR3aa: CASSLSGGGETQYF

j_gene: TRBJ2-7
d_gene: TRBD1
abundance: NA
v_gene: TRBV19
CDR3nt: TGTGCCAGTAGCCGGGACAGGGATTACGAGCAGTACTTC
CDR3aa: CASSRDRDYEQYF

j_gene: TRBJ1-2
d_gene: NA
abundance: NA
v_gene: TRBV21-1
CDR3nt: TGTGCCAGCAGGGGGTGGGAGGGCTATGGCTACACCTTC
CDR3aa: CASRGWEGYGYTF

j_gene: TRBJ1-2
d_gene: NA
abundance: NA
v_gene: TRBV19
CDR3nt: TGTGCCAGTAGTATTGGCCATAATAACTATGGCTACACCTTC
CDR3aa: CASSIGHNNYGYTF

j_gene: TRBJ1-6
d_gene: TRBD1
abundance: many
v_gene: TRBV6-6
CDR3nt: TGTGCCAGCAGCAGGGACAGGGGAATTAATTCACCCCTCCACTTT
CDR3aa: CASSRDRGINSPLHF

j_gene: TRBJ2-1
d_gene: TRBD1
abundance: few
v_gene: TRBV13
CDR3nt: TGTGCCAGCAGCACAGGGACAGGGGAGCAGTTCTTC
CDR3aa: CASSTGTGEQFF

j_gene: TRBJ2-5
d_gene: NA
abundance: NA
v_gene: TRBV5-5
CDR3nt: TGTGCCAGCAGCCCGGGACCCCTTGGGAGGCACCAAGAGACCCAGTACTTC
CDR3aa: CASSPGPLGRHQETQYF

j_gene: TRBJ2-6
d_gene: NA
abundance: NA
v_gene: TRBV6-5
CDR3nt: TGTGCCAGCAGGCAGATTTACTCTGGGGCCAACGTCCTGACTTTC
CDR3aa: CASRQIYSGANVLTF

j_gene: TRBJ2-7
d_gene: NA
abundance: NA
v_gene: TRBV4-2
CDR3nt: TGTGCCAGCAGCCAAGCTACAGGCTCCTACGAGCAGTACTTC
CDR3aa: CASSQATGSYEQYF

j_gene: TRBJ2-7
d_gene: NA
abundance: NA
v_gene: TRBV19
CDR3nt: TGTGCCAGTAGTACCGCCGGGGGACAGCACTACGAGCAGTACTTC
CDR3aa: CASSTAGGQHYEQYF